The 9 T cell receptor beta chains listed next were all sequenced from one sample in a study of blood T cell repertoires in COVID-19. Profiling relied on immunoSEQ multiplex PCR, and the TCRdb table lists in-frame clones only, not all of them. The top ten clones hold roughly 0.84% of a sample with over 450,000 clones, 80% to 90% of them seen once. The sample consisted of peripheral blood. These receptors were taken from a man younger than 30 with COVID-19, enrolled during active disease.

CDR3 residues: CASSLGGGQYGYTF. The CDR3 DNA reads as TGCGCCAGCAGCTTGGGAGGCGGACAGTATGGCTACACCTTC. This rearrangement joins TRBV5-1 to TRBJ1-2, with D possibly TRBD1 on 6 matching bases. The V end lost 0 bases, the J end lost 5 bases, and 11 bases lay between the germline ends. This CDR3 has 14 residues. Germline lookup yields CDR1 SGHRS and CDR2 YFSETQ.

J is TRBJ1-1 and V is TRBV6-2 or TRBV6-3; the match to TRBD1 covers 7 bases. The ends lost 6 bases at V and 4 bases at J; junction bases unmatched: 5. This CDR3 is built from 13 residues. The germline V gene encodes CDR1 MNHEY and CDR2 SVGEGT. The CDR3 DNA reads as TGTGCCAGCAGCACGACAGGGCGCACTGAAGCTTTCTTT. It specifies CASSTTGRTEAFF.

The chain recombines TRBV27 with TRBJ2-1; perhaps TRBD2 as D (5 bases). There are 13 residues in the CDR3. The germline V gene has CDR1 MNHEY and CDR2 SMNVEV (reference sequence). Trimming cost V 2 bases and J 6 bases, with 8 bases left between them. This chain's CDR3 is CASSLGSSNEQFF. The CDR3 DNA follows: TGTGCCAGCAGTTTAGGGAGCTCCAATGAGCAGTTCTTC.

This clone is a singleton in its sample. V is TRBV27 and J is TRBJ1-6, with 7 bases lining up with TRBD1. This CDR3 is built from 16 residues. CDR1 MNHEY and CDR2 SMNVEV come from the germline V gene (reference sequence). V dropped 6 bases and J dropped 4; count of bases not matched to a gene: 9. In nucleotides, the CDR3 is TGTGCCAGCAGCCTTAGGGGACAGAATTATAATTCACCCCTCCACTTT. Translation gives CASSLRGQNYNSPLHF.

V usage is TRBV3-1 (or the pseudogene TRBV3-2) and J usage is TRBJ2-7, with D maybe TRBD1 (6 bases). CDR3 size: 15 residues. Germline-derived CDR1 and CDR2 are LGHDT and YNNKEL (reference sequence). The V gene lost 4 bases and the J gene lost 4 bases, with 17 bases spanning the gap. CDR3 sequence reads: CASSLGARGWYEQYF. The CDR3 bases are TGTGCCAGCAGCCTTGGGGCCAGGGGATGGTACGAGCAGTACTTC.

J is TRBJ1-2 and V is TRBV6-1; tentative D call: TRBD1 (6 bases). Germline V CDR1 and CDR2: MNHNS, SASEGT. This CDR3 region has 16 residues. V lost 3 bases and J 6 bases, leaving 20 bases between the germline ends. This CDR3 reads CASSDLGRGQENGYTF. CDR3 coding DNA: TGTGCCAGCAGTGATCTGGGGAGGGGACAAGAGAATGGCTACACCTTC.

The V call is TRBV1, the J call TRBJ2-7; the listed D gene, TRBD1, was not tested against the DNA. TRBV1 is shown as a pseudogene. This CDR3 has 15 amino acids. This CDR3 reads CTSSQERGPSYEQYF. The CDR3 DNA follows: TGCACCAGCAGCCAAGAGAGGGGGCCCTCCTACGAGCAGTACTTC.

The genes are TRBV5-4 and TRBJ2-1, with 11 positions matching TRBD1. The CDR3 consists of 16 residues. CDR1 and CDR2 from the germline V gene are SGHNT and YYREEE (reference sequence). V gave up 3 bases and J gave up 0 bases; unmatched junction bases: 2. This CDR3 is CASSWGTGGSYNEQFF. The CDR3, as DNA: TGTGCCAGCAGCTGGGGGACAGGGGGCTCCTACAATGAGCAGTTCTTC.

The rearrangement uses TRBV9 and TRBJ2-7, with D hard to call. The ends were cut back, 0 bases at V and 1 base at J, with 11 bases in the middle. The CDR3 runs 15 residues. Germline V gene lookup returns CDR1 SGDLS and CDR2 YYNGEE. The chain's CDR3 is CASSVDLDRSYEQYF. The CDR3 nucleotides read TGTGCCAGCAGCGTAGATCTAGATCGATCCTACGAGCAGTACTTC.